This T cell receptor beta chain came from a study of control samples from healthy donors and cancer patients. Data came from immunoSEQ multiplex PCR; TCRdb stores just in-frame clones and leaves some out. Of 100,000 to 150,000 clones listed, more than 70% are singletons. This clonotype originated in a man aged 50 to 60 in good health. The source material was blood.

In nucleotides, the CDR3 is TGTGCCAGCAGCGAGGGCTATAATTCACCCCTCCACTTT. Amino acids: CASSEGYNSPLHF. This chain connects TRBV11-3 to TRBJ1-6; D is undetermined. Germline V gene data show CDR1 as SGHNT and CDR2 as YENEEA. The CDR3 is 13 residues long. V was cut by 5 bases and J by 3 bases, with 5 bases left in between.